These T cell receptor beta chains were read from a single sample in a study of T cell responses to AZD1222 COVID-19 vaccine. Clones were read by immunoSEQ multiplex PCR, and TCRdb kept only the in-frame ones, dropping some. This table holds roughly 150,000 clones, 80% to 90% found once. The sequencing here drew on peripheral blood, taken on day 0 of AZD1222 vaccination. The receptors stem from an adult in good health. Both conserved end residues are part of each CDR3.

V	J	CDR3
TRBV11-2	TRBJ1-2	CASSLSGDGYYGYTF
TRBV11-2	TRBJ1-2	CASSLDLSYGYTF
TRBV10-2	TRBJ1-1	CASSDQGMNTEAFF
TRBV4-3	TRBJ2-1	CASKGLGQSYNEQFF
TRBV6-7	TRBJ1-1	CASSYSKSLGQNTEAFF
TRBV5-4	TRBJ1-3	CASSITGATGNTIYF
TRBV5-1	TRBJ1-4	CASSLYGTADEKLFF
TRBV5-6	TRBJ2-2	CASSLDRGQVAPGELFF
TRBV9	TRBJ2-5	CASSVGTLAGGPETQYF
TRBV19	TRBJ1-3	CASSIRDGASGGNTIYF
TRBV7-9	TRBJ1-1	CASTRDTSTEAFF
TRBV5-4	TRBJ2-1	CASGAGRANEQFF
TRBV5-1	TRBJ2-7	CASSGIQGPSPYEQYF
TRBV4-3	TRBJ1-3	CASSLVGENTIYF
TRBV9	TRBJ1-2	CASSVGQADYGYTF
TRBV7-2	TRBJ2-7	CASSTQPVLAGAYEQYF
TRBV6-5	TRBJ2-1	CASSYEEPYNEQFF
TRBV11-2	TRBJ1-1	CASSLWGATEAFF
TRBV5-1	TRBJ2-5	CASTLTGMGQETQYF
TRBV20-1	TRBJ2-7	CSASSGMGQYF
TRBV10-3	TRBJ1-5	CAISEGQGNNQPQHF
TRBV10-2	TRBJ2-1	CASSESTGTSGSRGYNEQFF
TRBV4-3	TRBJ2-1	CASSQAAGLEGNEQFF
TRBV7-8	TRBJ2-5	CASSPRGVETQYF
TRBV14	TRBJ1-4	CASSQGTGSTNEKLFF
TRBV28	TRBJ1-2	CASSLSANRDGYTF
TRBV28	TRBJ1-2	CASSFEVNYGYTF
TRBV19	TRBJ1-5	CASSIVGGPSNQPQHF
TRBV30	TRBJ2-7	CAWSTGTVAHEQYF
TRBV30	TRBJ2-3	CAWKWGRGTDTQYF
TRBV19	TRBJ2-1	CASSPRRKVYNEQFF
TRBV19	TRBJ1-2	CASSNRRGTIYGYTF
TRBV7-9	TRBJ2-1	CASRRDWEGEQFF
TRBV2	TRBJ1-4	CASSGTGPNEKLFF
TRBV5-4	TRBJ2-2	CASSLVTSGANTGELFF
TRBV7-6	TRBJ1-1	CASSLVDSPIGNTEAFF
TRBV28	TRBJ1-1	CASSENTEAFF
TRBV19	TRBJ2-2	CASRRTRTATGELFF
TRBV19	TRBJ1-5	CASSHIRTGERVNQPQHF
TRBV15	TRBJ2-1	CATSLGEYNEQFF
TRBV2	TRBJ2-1	CARTETGSSYNEQFF